This is a list of T cell receptor beta chains from one sample in a study of blood T cell repertoires in COVID-19. Assay used: immunoSEQ multiplex PCR; TCRdb lists only in-frame clones, some missing. Of roughly 150,000 clones in the sample, 85% were seen once. Sequencing input: PBMCs or T cells enriched from blood (not recorded which). The receptors were gathered from a woman in her thirties or forties who had recovered from COVID-19. Both conserved end residues are part of each CDR3. The D gene is left open where the match is weak. Only part of the rows carry a size: once, few, many, or a class if the clone is expanded.

D gene	V gene	J gene	clone size	CDR3 DNA	CDR3 protein
NA	TRBV6-1	TRBJ2-7	few	TGTGCCAGCAGTACACAGGGCTACGAGCAGTACTTC	CASSTQGYEQYF
NA	TRBV29-1	TRBJ1-3	NA	TGCAGCGTTGGAGGGGGGGTTGGAAACACCATATATTTT	CSVGGGVGNTIYF
TRBD1	TRBV28	TRBJ1-5	NA	TGTGCCAGCTGGGGGACAGGGGGCAATCAGCCCCAGCATTTT	CASWGTGGNQPQHF
TRBD1	TRBV19	TRBJ2-7	NA	TGTGCCAGCTCTACAGGGGACGACGAGCAGTACTTC	CASSTGDDEQYF
TRBD1	TRBV5-6	TRBJ1-3	few	TGTGCCAGCAGCTTCCCGACAGGGACCTCTGGAAACACCATATATTTT	CASSFPTGTSGNTIYF
NA	TRBV11-2	TRBJ2-7	NA	TGTGCCAGCAGCGGGAATGGGGACACCTACGAGCAGTACTTC	CASSGNGDTYEQYF
TRBD2	TRBV7-9	TRBJ2-1	few	TGTGCCAGCAGCTGGAGCGGGAGGAGGGGCAATGAGCAGTTCTTC	CASSWSGRRGNEQFF
TRBD2	TRBV9	TRBJ2-7	NA	TGTGCCAGCAGCGTAGGAGCTAGCGGGGTATACGCCTACGAGCAGTACTTC	CASSVGASGVYAYEQYF
NA	TRBV9	TRBJ2-7	NA	TGTGCCAGCAGCGTAGTAGGGGGAACCGAGCAGTACTTC	CASSVVGGTEQYF
NA	TRBV4-1	TRBJ2-7	NA	TGCGCCAGCAGCCATCAGGGAACCTACGAGCAGTACTTC	CASSHQGTYEQYF
TRBD1	TRBV30	TRBJ1-2	once	TGTGCCTTCAAATGGGCAGGGGGCCTCTATGGCTACACCTTC	CAFKWAGGLYGYTF
NA	TRBV19	TRBJ2-1	NA	TGTGCCAGTAGTCCCCGGGTGGGGGCCGTAGACACGAATGAGCAGTTCTTC	CASSPRVGAVDTNEQFF
TRBD2	TRBV29-1	TRBJ2-1	NA	TGCAGCGCACACCCTAGCGGGAGCTACAATGAGCAGTTCTTC	CSAHPSGSYNEQFF
TRBD1	TRBV5-8	TRBJ1-1	NA	TGTGCCAGCAGCCCGGACCCGGGACAGAGGAACACTGAAGCTTTCTTT	CASSPDPGQRNTEAFF
NA	TRBV5-1	TRBJ1-6	NA	TGCGCCAGCAGCTTGATCCTGGCACAGGGTGAGAATTCACCCCTCCACTTT	CASSLILAQGENSPLHF
NA	TRBV12-3/TRBV12-4	TRBJ1-1	NA	TGTGCCAGCAGTTTCAGGGTGACTGAAGCTTTCTTT	CASSFRVTEAFF
NA	TRBV5-1	TRBJ2-7	NA	TGCGCCAGCGGCCGTGACTTCTACGAGCAGTACTTC	CASGRDFYEQYF
TRBD2	TRBV3-1/TRBV3-2	TRBJ2-2	NA	TGTGCCAGCAGCCGACTAGCGGGGGAAGCCGGGGAGCTGTTTTTT	CASSRLAGEAGELFF
TRBD1	TRBV15	TRBJ1-6	NA	TGTGCCACCAGCCCCTGGACAGGGGGCACTTCACCCCTCCACTTT	CATSPWTGGTSPLHF
TRBD1	TRBV5-1	TRBJ1-1	once	TGCGCCAGCAGCTTGGCTGGAGTCGACAGGGGGACTGAAGCTTTCTTT	CASSLAGVDRGTEAFF
TRBD1	TRBV27	TRBJ1-5	NA	TGTGCCAGCAGTCCTTTAACAGGGGAGGATCAGCCCCAGCATTTT	CASSPLTGEDQPQHF
TRBD1	TRBV9	TRBJ1-6	NA	TGTGCCAGCAGCGTATCAGGGGGCGGGAGTTCACCCCTCCACTTT	CASSVSGGGSSPLHF
TRBD1	TRBV29-1	TRBJ2-6	NA	TGCAGCGTTGTAGGGGGCGGGTATGGGGCCAACGTCCTGACTTTC	CSVVGGGYGANVLTF
NA	TRBV6-5	TRBJ1-1	NA	TGTGCCCTGAGGGAGGGGCCCGACACTGAAGCTTTCTTT	CALREGPDTEAFF
TRBD2	TRBV30	TRBJ2-5	NA	TGTGCCTGGAGTGTGGGGGGGGTGGAGACCCAGTACTTC	CAWSVGGVETQYF
TRBD1	TRBV7-8	TRBJ1-2	NA	TGTGCCAGCAGCTTAGCGGTGACAGGGAGCGGCTATGGCTACACCTTC	CASSLAVTGSGYGYTF
NA	TRBV24-1	TRBJ2-2	NA	TGTGCCACCAGTGATTTCGCCCCGGGGGGGGAGCTGTTTTTT	CATSDFAPGGELFF
TRBD1	TRBV19	TRBJ1-6	NA	TGTGCCAGTAGTGTATACCGGGACAGCCTAAATTCACCCCTCCACTTT	CASSVYRDSLNSPLHF
NA	TRBV18	TRBJ1-6	NA	TGTGCCAGCTCACCGGGCAGGGAGGACAATTCACCCCTCCACTTT	CASSPGREDNSPLHF
TRBD2	TRBV4-1	TRBJ2-1	NA	TGCGCCAGCACTAGCGGGAGACTTTCATCCTCCTCCTACAATGAGCAGTTCTTC	CASTSGRLSSSSYNEQFF
TRBD2	TRBV4-1	TRBJ2-1	NA	TGCGCCAGCAGCCAAGGGGCTAGCGGGAGGGCCAATGAGCAGTTCTTC	CASSQGASGRANEQFF
NA	TRBV2	TRBJ2-7	NA	TGTGCCAGCAGCCGAAGGACAGCCAATCCCTACGAGCAGTACTTC	CASSRRTANPYEQYF
TRBD1	TRBV2	TRBJ1-6	NA	TGTGCCAGCAGTGAAGAGGCGGGACAGGGGGTTAATTCACCCCTCCACTTT	CASSEEAGQGVNSPLHF
NA	TRBV4-1	TRBJ2-3	NA	TGCGCCAGCAGCCAAGTGTCAGGGGACTACACAGATACGCAGTATTTT	CASSQVSGDYTDTQYF
NA	TRBV5-4	TRBJ1-2	NA	TGTGCCAGCACCATACAGGGAGCGAACTATGGCTACACCTTC	CASTIQGANYGYTF
NA	TRBV7-2	TRBJ2-2	NA	TGTGCCAGCAGCTGGGACTTTCACACCGGGGAGCTGTTTTTT	CASSWDFHTGELFF
TRBD1	TRBV18	TRBJ1-5	once	TGTGCCAGCTCACCGGGACAGGGGGTAAGTCAGCCCCAGCATTTT	CASSPGQGVSQPQHF
NA	TRBV7-2	TRBJ2-3	once	TGTGCCAGCAGCCCACTACTCACAGATACGCAGTATTTT	CASSPLLTDTQYF
TRBD1	TRBV11-2	TRBJ1-2	NA	TGTGCCAGCAGCTTAGCAGGGACAGGGTGGAGCTACACCTTC	CASSLAGTGWSYTF
TRBD2	TRBV7-8	TRBJ2-1	NA	TGTGCCAGCAGCTTAGAAAGCGGGGGTGGCTATGAGCAGTTCTTC	CASSLESGGGYEQFF
NA	TRBV2	TRBJ1-5	NA	TGTGCCAGCAGGGGGCCCCAAGGGGCGAATCAGCCCCAGCATTTT	CASRGPQGANQPQHF
TRBD2	TRBV5-1	TRBJ2-1	NA	TGCGCCAGCAGCAGTAGCGGGAGCTCCTACAATGAGCAGTTCTTC	CASSSSGSSYNEQFF
TRBD2	TRBV7-9	TRBJ2-1	once	TGTGCCAGCAGGAAAGGCCCCTTTAGCGGGATGGATTTCTACAATGAGCAGTTCTTC	CASRKGPFSGMDFYNEQFF
TRBD2	TRBV7-9	TRBJ2-1	NA	TGTGCCAGCAGCTTGACTAGCGGGAGTCACTACAATGAGCAGTTCTTC	CASSLTSGSHYNEQFF
TRBD2	TRBV27	TRBJ2-7	NA	TGTGCCAGCAGTTTGTATTCTGGACTAGCGGGATACGAGCAGTACTTC	CASSLYSGLAGYEQYF
TRBD2	TRBV14	TRBJ2-3	few	TGTGCCAGCAGCGGACTAGCGGGGGGACCTACAGATACGCAGTATTTT	CASSGLAGGPTDTQYF
NA	TRBV11-3	TRBJ2-2	few	TGTGCCAGCAGGGAAGCACCAGGGACCGGGGAGCTGTTTTTT	CASREAPGTGELFF
NA	TRBV6-5	TRBJ1-5	NA	TGTGCCAGCCTTGGGGCCAGCAATCAGCCCCAGCATTTT	CASLGASNQPQHF
TRBD2	TRBV5-4	TRBJ2-1	NA	TGTGCCAGCAGCCCTCGGGGTAGCGGGAGGGAGCAGTTCTTC	CASSPRGSGREQFF
NA	TRBV30	TRBJ2-3	NA	TGTGCCTGGAGTCTACCCGTCACTGGTCATACGCAGTATTTT	CAWSLPVTGHTQYF
NA	TRBV5-1	TRBJ2-1	NA	TGCGCCAGCAGCTTGGGCGACTACAATGAGCAGTTCTTC	CASSLGDYNEQFF
NA	TRBV5-6	TRBJ2-3	NA	TGTGCCAGCAGCCCGGGGTCCGATACGCAGTATTTT	CASSPGSDTQYF
TRBD2	TRBV7-9	TRBJ2-3	NA	TGTGCCAGCAGCTCGTTTAGCGGGGCCACAGATACGCAGTATTTT	CASSSFSGATDTQYF
TRBD1	TRBV5-1	TRBJ2-7	few	TGCGCCAGCAGCATTACCGGGACAGGCCCTTGGGAGCAGTACTTC	CASSITGTGPWEQYF
NA	TRBV12-5	TRBJ2-1	NA	TGTGCTAGTGGTTCCTCCGCGGGGAGAGCCTCCAATGAGCAGTTCTTC	CASGSSAGRASNEQFF
TRBD1	TRBV7-8	TRBJ1-2	once	TGTGCCAGCAGCTACGACAGGGACGGCTACACCTTC	CASSYDRDGYTF
NA	TRBV29-1	TRBJ2-7	NA	TGCAGCGTTGACAGGGGCCCCTACGAGCAGTACTTC	CSVDRGPYEQYF
NA	TRBV5-1	TRBJ2-5	NA	TGCGCCAGCAGTTCTACAGGTCGGGAGACCCAGTACTTC	CASSSTGRETQYF
NA	TRBV30	TRBJ1-1	few	TGTGCCTGGTCCCAGGCGCAGAACACTGAAGCTTTCTTT	CAWSQAQNTEAFF
NA	TRBV4-1	TRBJ2-1	NA	TGCGCCAGCAGCCCTACAGGCAGCTCCTACAATGAGCAGTTCTTC	CASSPTGSSYNEQFF